This T cell receptor beta chain was sequenced during a study of cytomegalovirus exposure and HLA in healthy donors. As for the study in general: Both the roughly 120 validation repertoires and the 500 to 700 first-cohort repertoires used the same platform, as reported by a later analysis. Study-wide results and caveats: Whilst most TCR sequences proved rare, a subset of public TCRs occurred across many donors. It was found in a later analysis that first-cohort TCR clusters tended to co-occur in the approximately 120 validation repertoires. Specific recognition of CMV antigens was confirmed in vitro for three chains (all CMV-associated).

The method was immunoSEQ multiplex PCR; TCRdb's version includes in-frame clones alone and lacks a portion of them. Of 200,000 to 250,000 clones listed, 80% to 85% are singletons. As concerns this clone: Its antigen is unknown.

This CDR3 comprises 14 residues. V is TRBV21-1 and J is TRBJ1-2; TRBD1 is the table's D call and was not checked against the DNA. TRBV21-1 is termed a pseudogene. Sequenced input: PBMCs. This receptor was taken from a woman younger than 45 in good health and CMV-seropositive. The chain's CDR3 is CASSRTGVSYGYTF. The DNA for the CDR3 is TGTGCCAGCAGCCGGACAGGGGTGAGCTATGGCTACACCTTC.